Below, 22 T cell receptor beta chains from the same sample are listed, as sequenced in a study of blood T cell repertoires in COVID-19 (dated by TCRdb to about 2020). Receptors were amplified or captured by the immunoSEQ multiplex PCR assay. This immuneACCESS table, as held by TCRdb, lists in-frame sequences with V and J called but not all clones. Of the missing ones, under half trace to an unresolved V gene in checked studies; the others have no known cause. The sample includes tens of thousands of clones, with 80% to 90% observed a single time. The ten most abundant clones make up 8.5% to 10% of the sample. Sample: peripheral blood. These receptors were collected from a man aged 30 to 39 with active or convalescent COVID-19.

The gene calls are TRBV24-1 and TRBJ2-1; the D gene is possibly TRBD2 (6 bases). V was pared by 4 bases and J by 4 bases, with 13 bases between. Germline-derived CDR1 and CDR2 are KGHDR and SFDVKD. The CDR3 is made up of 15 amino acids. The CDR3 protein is CATSEGGPPYNEQFF. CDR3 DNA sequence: TGTGCCACCAGTGAGGGGGGACCCCCTTACAATGAGCAGTTCTTC.

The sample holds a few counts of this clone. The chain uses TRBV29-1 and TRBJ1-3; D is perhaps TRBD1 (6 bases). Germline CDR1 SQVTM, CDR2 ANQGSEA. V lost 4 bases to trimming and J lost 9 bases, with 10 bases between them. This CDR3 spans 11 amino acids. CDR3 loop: CSVVRDITIYF. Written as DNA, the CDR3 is TGCAGCGTTGTTCGGGACATCACCATATATTTT.

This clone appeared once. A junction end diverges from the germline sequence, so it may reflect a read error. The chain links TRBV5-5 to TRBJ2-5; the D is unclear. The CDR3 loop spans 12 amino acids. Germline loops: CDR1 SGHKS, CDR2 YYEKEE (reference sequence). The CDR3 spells CASSLSQKTQYF. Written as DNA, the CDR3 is TGTGCCAGCAGCTTGAGCCAAAAGACCCAGTACTTC. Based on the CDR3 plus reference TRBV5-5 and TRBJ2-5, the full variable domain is DAGVTQSPTHLIKTRGQQVTLRCSPISGHKSVSWYQQVLGQGPQFIFQYYEKEERGRGNFPDRFSARQFPNYSSELNVNALLLGDSALYLCASSLSQKTQYFGPGTRLLVL.

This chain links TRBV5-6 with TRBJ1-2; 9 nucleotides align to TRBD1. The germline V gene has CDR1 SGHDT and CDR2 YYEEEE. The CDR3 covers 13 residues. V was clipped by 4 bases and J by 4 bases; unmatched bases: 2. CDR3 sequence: CASSRDRVYGYTF. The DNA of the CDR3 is TGTGCCAGCAGCCGGGACAGGGTCTATGGCTACACCTTC.

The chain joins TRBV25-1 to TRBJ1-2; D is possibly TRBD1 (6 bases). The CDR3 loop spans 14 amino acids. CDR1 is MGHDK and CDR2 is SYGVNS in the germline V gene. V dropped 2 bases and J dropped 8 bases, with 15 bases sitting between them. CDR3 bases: TGTGCCAGCAGTGAAGCTCTAAACAGGGAAGGCTACACCTTC. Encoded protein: CASSEALNREGYTF.

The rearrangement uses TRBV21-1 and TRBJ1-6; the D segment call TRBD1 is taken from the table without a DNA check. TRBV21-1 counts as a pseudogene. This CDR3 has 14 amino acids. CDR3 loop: CASSTGWGSSPLHF. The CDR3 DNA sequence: TGTGCCAGCAGCACAGGGTGGGGTAGTTCACCCCTCCACTTT.

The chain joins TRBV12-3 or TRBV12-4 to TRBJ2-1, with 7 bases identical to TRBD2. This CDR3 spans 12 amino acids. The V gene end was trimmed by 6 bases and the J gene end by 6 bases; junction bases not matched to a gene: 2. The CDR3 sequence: CASSSSGNEQFF. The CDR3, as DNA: TGTGCCAGCAGCTCTAGCGGCAATGAGCAGTTCTTC.

The DNA for the CDR3 is TGTGCCAGCAGCCCGGGAGTCACAGATACGCAGTATTTT. This gives the protein CASSPGVTDTQYF. V gene TRBV12-3 or TRBV12-4 combines with J gene TRBJ2-3; tentative D call: TRBD2 (6 bases). The CDR3 covers 13 residues. Trimming removed 6 bases from V and 2 bases from J, with 9 bases in between.

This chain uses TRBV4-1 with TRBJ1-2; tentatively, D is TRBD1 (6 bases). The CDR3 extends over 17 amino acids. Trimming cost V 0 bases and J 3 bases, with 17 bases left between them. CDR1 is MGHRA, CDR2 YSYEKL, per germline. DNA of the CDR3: TGCGCCAGCAGCCAAGATCGACTCGGGGGGCTTGACTATGGCTACACCTTC. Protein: CASSQDRLGGLDYGYTF.

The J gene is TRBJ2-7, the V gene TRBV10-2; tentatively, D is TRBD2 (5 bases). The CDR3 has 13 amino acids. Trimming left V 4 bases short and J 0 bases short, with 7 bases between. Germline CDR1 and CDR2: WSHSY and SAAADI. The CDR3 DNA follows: TGCGCCAGCAGTGGTGGGAGCTCCTACGAGCAGTACTTC. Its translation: CASSGGSSYEQYF.

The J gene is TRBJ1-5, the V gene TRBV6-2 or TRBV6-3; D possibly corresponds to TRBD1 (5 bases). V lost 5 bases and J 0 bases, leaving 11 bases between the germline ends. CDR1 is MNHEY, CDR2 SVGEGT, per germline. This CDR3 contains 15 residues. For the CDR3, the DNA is TGTGCCAGCAGTCGGACAAGGACTAGCAATCAGCCCCAGCATTTT. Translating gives CASSRTRTSNQPQHF.

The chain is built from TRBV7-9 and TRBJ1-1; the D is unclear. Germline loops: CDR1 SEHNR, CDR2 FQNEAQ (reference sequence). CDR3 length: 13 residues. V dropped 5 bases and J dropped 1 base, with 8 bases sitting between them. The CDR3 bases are TGTGCCAGCAGCCCTGAGAGGAACACTGAAGCTTTCTTT. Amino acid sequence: CASSPERNTEAFF.

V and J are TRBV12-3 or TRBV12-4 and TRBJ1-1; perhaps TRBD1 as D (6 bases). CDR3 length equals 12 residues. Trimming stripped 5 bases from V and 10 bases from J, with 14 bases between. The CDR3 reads CASSPQGYGAFF. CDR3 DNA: TGTGCCAGCAGTCCACAGGGTTACGGAGCTTTCTTT.

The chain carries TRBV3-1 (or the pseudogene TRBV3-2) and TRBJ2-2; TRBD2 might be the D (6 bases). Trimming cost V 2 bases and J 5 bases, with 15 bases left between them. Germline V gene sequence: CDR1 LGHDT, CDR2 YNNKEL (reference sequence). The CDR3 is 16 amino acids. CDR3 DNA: TGTGCCAGCAGCCAAAGAAGGAGTGGAGGGACCGGGGAGCTGTTTTTT. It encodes CASSQRRSGGTGELFF.

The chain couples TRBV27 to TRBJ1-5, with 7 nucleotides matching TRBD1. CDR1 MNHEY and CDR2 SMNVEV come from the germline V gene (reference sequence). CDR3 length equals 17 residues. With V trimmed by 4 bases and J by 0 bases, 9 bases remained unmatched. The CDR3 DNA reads TGTGCCAGCAGTTCCTCAGACAGGGTACATAGCAATCAGCCCCAGCATTTT. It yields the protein CASSSSDRVHSNQPQHF.

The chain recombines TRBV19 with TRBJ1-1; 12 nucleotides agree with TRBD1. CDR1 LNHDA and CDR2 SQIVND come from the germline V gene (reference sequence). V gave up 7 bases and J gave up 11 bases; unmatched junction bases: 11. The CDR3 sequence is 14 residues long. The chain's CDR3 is CASNRAGTGGAAFF. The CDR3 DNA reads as TGTGCCAGTAATCGGGCCGGGACAGGGGGCGCGGCTTTCTTT.

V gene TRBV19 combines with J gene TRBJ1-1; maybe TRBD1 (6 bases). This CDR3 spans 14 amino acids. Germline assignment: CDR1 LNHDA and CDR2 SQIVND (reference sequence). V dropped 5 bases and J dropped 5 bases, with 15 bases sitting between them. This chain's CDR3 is CASSSTGLETEAFF. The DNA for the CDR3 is TGTGCCAGTAGTTCAACAGGGTTGGAGACTGAAGCTTTCTTT.

CDR3 in amino acids: CASSGTSGDTGELFF. CDR3 sequence (DNA): TGTGCCAGCAGTGGGACTAGCGGAGACACCGGGGAGCTGTTTTTT. This chain connects TRBV2 to TRBJ2-2; 10 positions agree with TRBD2. Germline V gene sequence: CDR1 SNHLY, CDR2 FYNNEI. Trimming cost V 4 bases and J 3 bases; bases outside gene matches: 2. The CDR3 runs 15 residues.

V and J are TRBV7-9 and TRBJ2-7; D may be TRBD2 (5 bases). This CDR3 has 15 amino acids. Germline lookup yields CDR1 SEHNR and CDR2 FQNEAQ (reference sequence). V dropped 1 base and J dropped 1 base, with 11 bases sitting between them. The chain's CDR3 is CASSLGDYLSYEQYV. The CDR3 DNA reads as TGTGCCAGCAGCTTAGGTGACTACCTATCCTACGAGCAGTACGTC.

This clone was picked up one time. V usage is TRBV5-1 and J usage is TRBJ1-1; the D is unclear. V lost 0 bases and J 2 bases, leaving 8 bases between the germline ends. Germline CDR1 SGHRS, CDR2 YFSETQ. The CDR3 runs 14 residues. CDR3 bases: TGCGCCAGCAGCTTGGACGGGAGAAACACTGAAGCTTTCTTT. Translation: CASSLDGRNTEAFF.

CDR3 amino acids: CASSNSWTSGGWETQYF. CDR3 nucleotides: TGTGCCAGCAGCAACTCCTGGACTAGCGGGGGGTGGGAGACCCAGTACTTC. The chain uses TRBV5-6 and TRBJ2-5, with 14 bases matching TRBD2. The CDR3 runs 17 residues. Germline CDR1 reads SGHDT; CDR2 reads YYEEEE. V shed 4 bases, J shed 5 bases, and the junction held 10 bases outside the gene matches.

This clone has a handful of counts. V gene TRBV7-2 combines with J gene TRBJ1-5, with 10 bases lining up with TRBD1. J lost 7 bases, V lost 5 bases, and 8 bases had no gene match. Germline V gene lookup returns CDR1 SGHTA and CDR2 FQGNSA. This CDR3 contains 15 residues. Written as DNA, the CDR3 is TGTGCCAGCAGCGTAGAGGGGACAGGGGACCAGCCCCAGCATTTT. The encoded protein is CASSVEGTGDQPQHF.